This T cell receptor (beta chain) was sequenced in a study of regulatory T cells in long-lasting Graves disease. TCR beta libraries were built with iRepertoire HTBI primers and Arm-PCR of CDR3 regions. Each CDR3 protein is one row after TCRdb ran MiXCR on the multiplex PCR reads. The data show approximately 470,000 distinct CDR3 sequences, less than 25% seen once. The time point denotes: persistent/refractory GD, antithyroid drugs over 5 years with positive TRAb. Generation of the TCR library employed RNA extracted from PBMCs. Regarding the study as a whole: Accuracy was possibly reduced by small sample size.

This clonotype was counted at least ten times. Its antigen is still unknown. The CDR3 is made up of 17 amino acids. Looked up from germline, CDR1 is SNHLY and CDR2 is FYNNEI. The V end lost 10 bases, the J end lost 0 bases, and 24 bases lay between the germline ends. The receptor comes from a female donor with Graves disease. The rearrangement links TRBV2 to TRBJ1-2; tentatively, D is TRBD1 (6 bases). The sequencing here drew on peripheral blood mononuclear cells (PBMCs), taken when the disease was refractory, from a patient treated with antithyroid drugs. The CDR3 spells CANSGVLGVEANYGYTF. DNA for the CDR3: TGTGCCAACTCAGGGGTTCTAGGGGTAGAAGCTAACTATGGCTACACCTTC.